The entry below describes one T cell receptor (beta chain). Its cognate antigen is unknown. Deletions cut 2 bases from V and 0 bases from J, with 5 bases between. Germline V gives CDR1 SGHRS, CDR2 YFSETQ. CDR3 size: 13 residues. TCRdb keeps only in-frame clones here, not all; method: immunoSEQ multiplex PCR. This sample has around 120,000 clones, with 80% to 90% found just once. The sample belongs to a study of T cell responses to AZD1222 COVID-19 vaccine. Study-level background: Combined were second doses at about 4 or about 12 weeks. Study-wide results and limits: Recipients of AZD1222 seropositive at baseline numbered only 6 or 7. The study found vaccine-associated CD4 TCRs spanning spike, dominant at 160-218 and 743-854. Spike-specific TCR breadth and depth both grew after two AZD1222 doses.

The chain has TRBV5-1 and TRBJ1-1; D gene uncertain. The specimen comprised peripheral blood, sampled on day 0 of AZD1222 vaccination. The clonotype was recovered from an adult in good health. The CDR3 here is CASSFVVNTEAFF. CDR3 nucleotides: TGCGCCAGCAGCTTCGTGGTGAACACTGAAGCTTTCTTT.